A selection of T cell receptor beta chains follows, all from one sample in a study of metastatic and nonmetastatic thyroid tumors. Using MiXCR, TCRdb re-called clones from the PCR reads. The sample lists about 92,000 clones, 15% occurring once. Material for sequencing was blood. All receptors derive from a female donor with papillary thyroid cancer or a benign thyroid nodule (not recorded which). Some clones in this sample may be carry-over from other donors' samples. Each CDR3 is given with its conserved first and last residue. Each record gives: clone size, J gene, V gene, D gene, CDR3 protein, CDR3 DNA. D genes are given only for firm matches. Expanded clones are given a class, and other clones once, few, many or no size at all.

many	TRBJ1-4	TRBV2	TRBD1	CASTLRTGRNEKLFF	TGTGCCAGCACCCTAAGGACAGGGAGGAATGAAAAACTGTTTTTT
NA	TRBJ2-7	TRBV27	TRBD2	CASSLTSGITYEQYF	TGTGCCAGCAGCCTCACTAGCGGGATTACCTACGAGCAGTACTTC
many	TRBJ2-7	TRBV6-5	NA	CASSPPPGATGGIYEQYF	TGTGCCAGCAGTCCTCCCCCAGGGGCCACAGGAGGGATCTACGAGCAGTACTTC
many	TRBJ2-1	TRBV20-1	NA	CSAPSRGEQFF	TGCAGTGCACCCTCGCGGGGTGAGCAGTTCTTC
many	TRBJ2-7	TRBV5-1	TRBD1	CASSSAGTGAYEQYF	TGCGCCAGCAGCTCGGCGGGGACAGGGGCCTACGAGCAGTACTTC
many	TRBJ1-1	TRBV7-9	NA	CASSPTNTEAFF	TGTGCCAGCAGCCCCACGAACACTGAAGCTTTCTTT
NA	TRBJ2-6	TRBV7-9	TRBD1	CAYRGSGANVLTF	TGTGCTTACAGGGGCTCTGGGGCCAACGTCCTGACTTTC
many	TRBJ2-7	TRBV24-1	NA	CATSDSRYEQYF	TGTGCCACCAGTGATTCTAGATACGAGCAGTACTTC
many	TRBJ1-1	TRBV6-1	NA	CASSRGNTEAFF	TGTGCCAGCAGCAGGGGGAACACTGAAGCTTTCTTT
NA	TRBJ2-2	TRBV5-6	TRBD1	CASSPQDRGFRGELFF	TGTGCCAGCAGCCCCCAGGACAGGGGATTTCGAGGGGAGCTGTTTTTT
NA	TRBJ1-5	TRBV4-2	NA	CASRQGEDQPQHF	TGTGCCAGCAGACAGGGAGAAGATCAGCCCCAGCATTTT
NA	TRBJ2-7	TRBV4-2	NA	CASSQGLGESIHEQYF	TGTGCCAGCTCCCAAGGCCTCGGAGAGTCCATCCACGAGCAGTACTTC
NA	TRBJ1-5	TRBV5-1	NA	CAISLVQDQPQHF	TGCGCCATCAGCTTGGTGCAAGATCAGCCCCAGCATTTT
many	TRBJ2-7	TRBV28	NA	CASSFGITGNPLYSYEQYF	TGTGCCAGCAGTTTTGGGATAACAGGGAATCCGTTATATTCCTACGAGCAGTACTTC
NA	TRBJ1-1	TRBV12-3/TRBV12-4	TRBD1	CASRPWTGVYSNAEAFF	TGTGCCAGCAGACCATGGACAGGGGTCTACTCGAACGCTGAAGCTTTCTTT
many	TRBJ2-6	TRBV7-7	TRBD1	CASSSGTAGANVLTF	TGTGCTAGCAGCTCTGGGACAGCCGGGGCCAACGTCCTGACTTTC
NA	TRBJ2-3	TRBV5-4	NA	CASSFGLEGGLGDTQYF	TGTGCCAGCAGCTTTGGTTTGGAGGGGGGCCTCGGAGATACGCAGTATTTT
NA	TRBJ2-2	TRBV6-1	NA	CASSRKAGTQNTCELFF	TGTGCCAGCAGTAGGAAGGCCGGGACCCAGAACACCTGTGAGCTGTTTTTT
many	TRBJ2-2	TRBV28	NA	CASSRDSRTGELFF	TGTGCCAGCAGTAGAGACAGTCGCACCGGGGAGCTGTTTTTT